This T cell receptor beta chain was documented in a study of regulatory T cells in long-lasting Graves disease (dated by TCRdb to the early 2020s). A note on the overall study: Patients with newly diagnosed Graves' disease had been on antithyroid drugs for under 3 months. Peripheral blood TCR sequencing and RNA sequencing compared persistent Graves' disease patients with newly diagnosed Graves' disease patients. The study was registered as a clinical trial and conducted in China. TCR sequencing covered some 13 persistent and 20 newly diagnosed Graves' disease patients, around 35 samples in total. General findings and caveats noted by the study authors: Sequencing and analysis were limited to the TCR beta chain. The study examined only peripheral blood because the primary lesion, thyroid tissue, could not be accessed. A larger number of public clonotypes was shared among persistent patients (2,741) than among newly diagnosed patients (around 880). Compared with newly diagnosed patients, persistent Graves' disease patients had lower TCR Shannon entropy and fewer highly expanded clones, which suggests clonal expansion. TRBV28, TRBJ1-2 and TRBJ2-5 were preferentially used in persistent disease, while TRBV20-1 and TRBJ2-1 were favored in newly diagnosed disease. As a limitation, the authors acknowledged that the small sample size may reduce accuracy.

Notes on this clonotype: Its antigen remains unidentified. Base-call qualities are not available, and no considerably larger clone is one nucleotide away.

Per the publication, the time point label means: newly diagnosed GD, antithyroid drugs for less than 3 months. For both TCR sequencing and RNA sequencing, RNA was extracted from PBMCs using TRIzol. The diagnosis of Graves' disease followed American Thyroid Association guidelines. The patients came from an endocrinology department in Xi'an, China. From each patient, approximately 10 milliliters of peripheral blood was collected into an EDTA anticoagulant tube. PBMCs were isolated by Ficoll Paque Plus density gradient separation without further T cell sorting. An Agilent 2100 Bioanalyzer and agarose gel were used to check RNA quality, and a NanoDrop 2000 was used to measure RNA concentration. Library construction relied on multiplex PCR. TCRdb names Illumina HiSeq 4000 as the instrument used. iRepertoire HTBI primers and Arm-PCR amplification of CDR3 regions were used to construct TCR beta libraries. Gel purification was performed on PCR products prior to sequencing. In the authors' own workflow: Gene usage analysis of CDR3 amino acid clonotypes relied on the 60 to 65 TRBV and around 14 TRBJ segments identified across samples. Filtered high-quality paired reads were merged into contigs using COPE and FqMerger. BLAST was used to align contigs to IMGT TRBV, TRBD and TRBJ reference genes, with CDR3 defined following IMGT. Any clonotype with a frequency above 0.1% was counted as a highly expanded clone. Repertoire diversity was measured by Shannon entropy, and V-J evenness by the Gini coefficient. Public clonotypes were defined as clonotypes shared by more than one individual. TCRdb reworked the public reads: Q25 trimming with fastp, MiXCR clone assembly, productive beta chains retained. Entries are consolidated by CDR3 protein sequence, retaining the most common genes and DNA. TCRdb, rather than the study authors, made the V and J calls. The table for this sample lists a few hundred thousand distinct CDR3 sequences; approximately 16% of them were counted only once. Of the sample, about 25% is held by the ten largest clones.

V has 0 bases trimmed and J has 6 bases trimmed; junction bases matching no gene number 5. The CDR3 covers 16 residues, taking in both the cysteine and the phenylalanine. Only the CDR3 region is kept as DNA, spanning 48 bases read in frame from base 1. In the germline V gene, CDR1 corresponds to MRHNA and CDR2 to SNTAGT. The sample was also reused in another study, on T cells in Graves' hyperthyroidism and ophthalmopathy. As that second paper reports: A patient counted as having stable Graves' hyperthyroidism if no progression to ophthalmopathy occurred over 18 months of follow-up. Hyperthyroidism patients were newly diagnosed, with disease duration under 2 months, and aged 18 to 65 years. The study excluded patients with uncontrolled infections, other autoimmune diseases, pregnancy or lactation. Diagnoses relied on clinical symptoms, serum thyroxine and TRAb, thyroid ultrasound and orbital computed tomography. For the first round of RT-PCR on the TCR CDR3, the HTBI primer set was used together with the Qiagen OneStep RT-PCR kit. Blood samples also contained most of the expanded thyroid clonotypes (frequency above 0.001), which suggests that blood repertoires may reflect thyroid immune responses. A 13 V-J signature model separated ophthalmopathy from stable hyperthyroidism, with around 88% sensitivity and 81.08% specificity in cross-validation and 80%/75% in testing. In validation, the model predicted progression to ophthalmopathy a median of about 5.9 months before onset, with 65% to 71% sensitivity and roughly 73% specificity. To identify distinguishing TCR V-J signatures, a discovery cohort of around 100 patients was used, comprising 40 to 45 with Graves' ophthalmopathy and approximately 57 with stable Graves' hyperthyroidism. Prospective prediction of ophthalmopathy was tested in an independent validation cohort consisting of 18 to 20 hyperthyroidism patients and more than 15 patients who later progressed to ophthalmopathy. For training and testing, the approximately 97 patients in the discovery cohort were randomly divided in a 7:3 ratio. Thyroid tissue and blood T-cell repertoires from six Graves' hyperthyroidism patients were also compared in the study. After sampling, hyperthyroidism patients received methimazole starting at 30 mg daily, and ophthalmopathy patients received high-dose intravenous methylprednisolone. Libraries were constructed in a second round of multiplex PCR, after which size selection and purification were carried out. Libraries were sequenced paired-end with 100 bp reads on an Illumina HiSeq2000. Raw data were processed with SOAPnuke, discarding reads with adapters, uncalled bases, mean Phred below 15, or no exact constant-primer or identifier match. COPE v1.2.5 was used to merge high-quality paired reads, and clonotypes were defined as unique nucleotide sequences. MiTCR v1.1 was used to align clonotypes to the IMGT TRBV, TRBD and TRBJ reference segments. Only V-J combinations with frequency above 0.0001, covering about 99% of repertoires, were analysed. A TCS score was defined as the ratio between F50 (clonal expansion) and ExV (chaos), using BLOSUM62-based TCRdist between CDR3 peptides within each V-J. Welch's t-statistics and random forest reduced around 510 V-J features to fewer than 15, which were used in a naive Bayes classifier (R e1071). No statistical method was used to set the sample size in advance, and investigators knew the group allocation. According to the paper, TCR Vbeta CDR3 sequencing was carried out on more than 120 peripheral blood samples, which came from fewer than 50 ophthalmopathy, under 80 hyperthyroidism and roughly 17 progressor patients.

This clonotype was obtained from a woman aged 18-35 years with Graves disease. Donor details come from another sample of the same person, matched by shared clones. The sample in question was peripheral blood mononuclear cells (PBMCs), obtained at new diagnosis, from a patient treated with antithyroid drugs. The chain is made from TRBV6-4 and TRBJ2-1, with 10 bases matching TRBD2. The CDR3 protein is CASSDSEREGRNEQFF. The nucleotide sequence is TGTGCCAGCAGTGACTCCGAGCGGGAGGGGCGCAATGAGCAGTTCTTC.